This record concerns one T cell receptor beta chain sequence. Its antigen is not identified. Genes and germline are mouse. Coverage ceases 1 residue before the CDR3 finishes, and the germline J gene fills in the end. The CDR3 runs 14 residues. V lost 0 bases and J lost 5, with 10 bases in between. The germline CDR1 and CDR2 sequences are NSHNY and SYGAGN. These data originate in a study of tissue T cells after allogeneic stem cell transplantation. Study-wide points: Anatomically similar tissues had similar TCR repertoires within each patient. Few T cell clones were shared across patients, but motif clusters showed tissue-specific shared signatures.

TCRdb keeps only in-frame clones here, not all; method: immunoSEQ multiplex PCR. The sample contains roughly 50,000 clones, approximately 73% of which appear only once. The receptor was isolated from a pool of C57BL/6 mice in good health. The sequenced sample consisted of sorted cells pooled from one or two spleens. V usage is TRBV13-1 and J usage is TRBJ2-5, with D tentatively TRBD1 or TRBD2 (5 bases each). CDR3 DNA (partial): TGTGCCAGCAGTGATGCGGGGCAGGGAGACACCCAGTAC. This gives the protein CASSDAGQGDTQY. The entire CDR3 is CASSDAGQGDTQYF.